This T cell receptor beta chain is drawn from a study of untreated major depressive disorder. In germline, CDR1 is SGHRS, CDR2 YFSETQ. This CDR3 spans 15 amino acids. The V and J ends lost 0 bases and 6 bases, in that order; junction bases with no gene match: 8. Measured with immunoSEQ multiplex PCR; TCRdb has only the in-frame clones, and not every one. The sample holds more than 25,000 clones, approximately 90% seen once. Study results and limitations: The small study sample limits how generally findings apply. Depressed patients' CD4+ T cells carried increased TRBV05-01 (Vbeta 5.1) usage versus control CD4+ T cells.

Depression in patients ranged from moderate to severe. Enrichment usually gave about 95% pure CD4+ T cells. Turning to this clone: What it binds is not known.

Material: CD4+ T cells from PBMCs. The source is a woman in her 30s with major depressive disorder. J is TRBJ2-7 and V is TRBV5-1; TRBD2 agrees at 8 bases. The CDR3 loop reads CASSLDGTRGAEQYF. DNA for the CDR3: TGCGCCAGCAGCTTGGATGGGACTAGGGGAGCCGAGCAGTACTTC.